This is a list of T cell receptor beta chains from one sample in a study of blood T cell repertoires in COVID-19. Only in-frame clones appear in the TCRdb table, and some are missing; sequencing was by immunoSEQ multiplex PCR. The sample shows roughly 100,000 clones, roughly 79% of them seen only once. The sample taken for sequencing was peripheral blood. The receptors shown here come from a man in his 70s with acute or convalescent COVID-19. Both conserved end residues are part of each CDR3. D genes are given only for firm matches. Size values are once, few and many counts, or a class for expanded clones, and some rows have none.

j_call	clone_size	d_call	v_call	cdr3_nt	cdr3_aa
TRBJ1-2	-	-	TRBV3-1/TRBV3-2	TGTGCCAGCAGCCAAGTTTTCGCGGGCTACACCTTC	CASSQVFAGYTF
TRBJ2-7	-	TRBD1	TRBV19	TGTGCCAGTAGCACGGACAGGGGTTACGAGCAGTACTTC	CASSTDRGYEQYF
TRBJ2-3	few	TRBD2	TRBV7-6	TGTGCCAGCAGCTTAGATGGGACTAGCGGGAGACAACCCCTAGTCTCAGATACGCAGTATTTT	CASSLDGTSGRQPLVSDTQYF
TRBJ1-2	-	-	TRBV6-4	TGTGCCATCCACCCCGTACAGGGCGCTGCTAACTATGGCTACACCTTC	CAIHPVQGAANYGYTF
TRBJ1-3	few	-	TRBV6-5	TGTGCCAGCCAAGCCAAATCCGGAAACACCATATATTTT	CASQAKSGNTIYF
TRBJ2-1	-	TRBD2	TRBV5-1	TGCGCCAGCAGCCAATCTAGCGGGCAGGGGAATGAGCAGTTCTTC	CASSQSSGQGNEQFF
TRBJ2-1	-	TRBD2	TRBV7-2	TGTGCCAGCAGCTTAGAAGGGACTAAGGGCAATGAGCAGTTCTTC	CASSLEGTKGNEQFF
TRBJ1-2	-	TRBD1	TRBV19	TGTGCCAGTAATCCCCTCTCGGTTACAGGGGATACGAATGGCTACACCTTC	CASNPLSVTGDTNGYTF
TRBJ2-1	-	TRBD2	TRBV7-3	TGTGCCAGCAGCTTATCTCTAGCGGGGGTGTATGAGCAGTTCTTC	CASSLSLAGVYEQFF
TRBJ2-7	-	TRBD2	TRBV11-2	TGTGCCAGCAGCTTACTAGCGGGAGTCTACGAGCAGTACTTC	CASSLLAGVYEQYF
TRBJ1-2	-	-	TRBV2	TGTGCCAGCAGGGGGGGGACGTTTCCGGCTAACTATGGCTACACCTTC	CASRGGTFPANYGYTF
TRBJ1-1	-	-	TRBV19	TGTGCCAGTAGGGAGGAGAGGACCTCAGTTGAAGCTTTCTTT	CASREERTSVEAFF
TRBJ1-2	-	-	TRBV7-9	TGTGCCAGCAGCCCCAGACAGGCGGAGACGGCACCCTATGGCTACACCTTC	CASSPRQAETAPYGYTF
TRBJ2-2	-	-	TRBV7-9	TGTGCCAGCAGCTTTAATCCGGGAGTAGCGAACACCGGGGAGCTGTTTTTT	CASSFNPGVANTGELFF
TRBJ2-3	-	TRBD1	TRBV5-4	TGTGCCAGCAGCTCGGACAGGGCAGATACGCAGTATTTT	CASSSDRADTQYF
TRBJ1-3	-	-	TRBV7-3	TGTGCCAGCAGCTTAGGCCCTGGCGGGGGAGGAAACACCATATATTTT	CASSLGPGGGGNTIYF
TRBJ1-6	-	-	TRBV5-8	TGTGCCAGCAGCTTGGGACAGCAAAAAAATTCACCCCTCCACTTT	CASSLGQQKNSPLHF
TRBJ1-2	-	-	TRBV5-5	TGTGCCAGCAGCTTGGGGGGACACACCGCCTATGGCTACACCTTC	CASSLGGHTAYGYTF
TRBJ2-7	-	-	TRBV7-2	TGTGCCAGCAGCCCCTCCTTTAGCGGCACCTACGAGCAGTACTTC	CASSPSFSGTYEQYF
TRBJ1-1	-	TRBD1	TRBV19	TGTGCCAGTAGTTCCTTCAAGGGACAGCTGAACACTGAAGCTTTCTTT	CASSSFKGQLNTEAFF
TRBJ1-4	-	TRBD1	TRBV7-6	TGTGCCAGCAGCTACAGACAGGGATTGGCAACTAATGAAAAACTGTTTTTT	CASSYRQGLATNEKLFF
TRBJ1-5	-	TRBD1	TRBV4-3	TGCGCCAGCAGCCAAGGACAGGGAGCCAATCAGCCCCAGCATTTT	CASSQGQGANQPQHF
TRBJ1-4	-	TRBD1	TRBV7-2	TGTGCCAGCAGCTTAGGACAGGGTGAAAAACTGTTTTTT	CASSLGQGEKLFF
TRBJ2-2	few	TRBD2	TRBV2	TGTGCCAGCAGAGAGACTAGCACCACCGGGGAGCTGTTTTTT	CASRETSTTGELFF
TRBJ1-2	-	TRBD1	TRBV3-1/TRBV3-2	TGTGCCAGCAGCCTAAGACAGGGTCATGGGGGCTACACCTTC	CASSLRQGHGGYTF
TRBJ1-1	few	-	TRBV30	TGTGCCTGGAGTACTAGAGCTAACACTGAAGCTTTCTTT	CAWSTRANTEAFF
TRBJ2-1	-	TRBD1	TRBV12-5	TGTGCTAGTGGTTTGGGACAGGGGGCACAGGAGCAGTTCTTC	CASGLGQGAQEQFF
TRBJ1-2	once	TRBD1	TRBV5-4	TGTGCCAGCAGCTTCAGGGGGCAGGGGGGCTACACCTTC	CASSFRGQGGYTF
TRBJ2-7	-	TRBD1	TRBV19	TGTGCCAGTAGTATGAGGGACAGATACTACGAGCAGTACTTC	CASSMRDRYYEQYF
TRBJ1-2	-	-	TRBV21-1	TGTGCCAGCAGCACTTTAGGCTACACCTTC	CASSTLGYTF
TRBJ1-6	-	-	TRBV5-1	TGCGCCAGCAGCTTGGCAAATTCACCCCTCCACTTT	CASSLANSPLHF
TRBJ2-7	once	-	TRBV30	TGTGCCTGGAGTGCCGGACAGCTTTACGAGCAGTACTTC	CAWSAGQLYEQYF
TRBJ2-3	-	-	TRBV19	TGTGCCAGTTCCCTCCCGGGGGGCACAGATACGCAGTATTTT	CASSLPGGTDTQYF
TRBJ2-7	-	TRBD1	TRBV3-1/TRBV3-2	TGTGCCAGCAGTCTGACAGGGGTGGCCTACGAGCAGTACTTC	CASSLTGVAYEQYF
TRBJ1-1	-	-	TRBV2	TGTGCCAGCAGCGGACCGGGGTTTAACACTGAAGCTTTCTTT	CASSGPGFNTEAFF
TRBJ1-2	-	TRBD1	TRBV28	TGTGCCAGCAGGGGGGACAGGAAGGGTGGCTACACCTTC	CASRGDRKGGYTF
TRBJ2-5	-	TRBD1	TRBV5-6	TGTGCCAGCAGCTGGGGACAGGGAAAAGAGACCCAGTACTTC	CASSWGQGKETQYF
TRBJ2-1	-	-	TRBV6-2/TRBV6-3	TGTGCCAGCAGTACGACAGTGTACAATGAGCAGTTCTTC	CASSTTVYNEQFF
TRBJ2-7	-	-	TRBV3-1/TRBV3-2	TGTGCCAGCAGTCCACAGGGCTACGAGCAGTACTTC	CASSPQGYEQYF
TRBJ1-5	few	-	TRBV5-5	TGTGCCAGCAGCTTGGCTAGCCCGATAAATCAGCCCCAGCATTTT	CASSLASPINQPQHF
TRBJ2-3	-	TRBD2	TRBV6-4	TGTGCCAGCAGTGTGGCGGGAGGGGCGGCAGATACGCAGTATTTT	CASSVAGGAADTQYF
TRBJ2-7	-	-	TRBV21-1	TGTGCCAGCAGCAATCAGCAAGATAGGGGGCTTAACGAGCAGTACTTC	CASSNQQDRGLNEQYF